A selection of T cell receptor beta chains follows, all from one sample in a study of cytomegalovirus exposure and HLA in healthy donors. The protocol was immunoSEQ multiplex PCR, while the TCRdb copy is restricted to in-frame clones and leaves out a portion. The sample yields some 90,000 clones, under 85% seen once. Sequences were obtained from PBMCs. All receptors derive from a female donor in good health and CMV-seropositive. The CDR3 runs from the conserved cysteine through the conserved F or W. The D gene is left open where the match is weak. Rows may omit the clone size; those that give it use once, few, many or a size class.

DNA: TGTGCCAGCAGTGAATCATTCGCGGAGACCCAGTACTTC
CDR3: CASSESFAETQYF
V: TRBV25-1
size: .
J: TRBJ2-5
D: .

DNA: TGTGCCAGCAGACTCGACAGGGGCGAGACCCAGTACTTC
CDR3: CASRLDRGETQYF
V: TRBV28
size: .
J: TRBJ2-5
D: TRBD1

DNA: TGTGCCAGCAGTTGGGGGGGGGAGAGGCTAGATACGCAGTATTTT
CDR3: CASSWGGERLDTQYF
V: TRBV27
size: .
J: TRBJ2-3
D: TRBD2

DNA: TGTGCTAGTGCCCCCGACAGGGGAGTCCTCTACGAGCAGTACTTC
CDR3: CASAPDRGVLYEQYF
V: TRBV12-5
size: .
J: TRBJ2-7
D: TRBD1

DNA: TGTGCCACTAACCGGGACAGGGCCTACGAGCAGTACTTC
CDR3: CATNRDRAYEQYF
V: TRBV15
size: .
J: TRBJ2-7
D: TRBD1

DNA: TGTGCCAGCAGCTTTCGGACAGGCGTTAACTATGGCTACACCTTC
CDR3: CASSFRTGVNYGYTF
V: TRBV7-2
size: .
J: TRBJ1-2
D: TRBD1

DNA: TGTGCCAGCAGCCCCGGAAGGGGGAATCAAGAGACCCAGTACTTC
CDR3: CASSPGRGNQETQYF
V: TRBV2
size: .
J: TRBJ2-5
D: .

DNA: TGTGCCAGCTCATCGACAGGGGTAGCGGACACTGAAGCTTTCTTT
CDR3: CASSSTGVADTEAFF
V: TRBV18
size: .
J: TRBJ1-1
D: TRBD1

DNA: TGCGCCAGCAGCTACACCAGGACAGGGCAGGGCACTGAAGCTTTCTTT
CDR3: CASSYTRTGQGTEAFF
V: TRBV5-1
size: .
J: TRBJ1-1
D: TRBD1

DNA: TGTGCCAGCAGTGAAGGACTAGCGGGGGGGGAAGATACGCAGTATTTT
CDR3: CASSEGLAGGEDTQYF
V: TRBV2
size: .
J: TRBJ2-3
D: TRBD2

DNA: TGTGCCAGCACTATGGGGGGACGGCGGGACTATGGCTACACCTTC
CDR3: CASTMGGRRDYGYTF
V: TRBV28
size: .
J: TRBJ1-2
D: .

DNA: TGTGCCAGCAGCTTGGACGGTCCCTATGGCTACACCTTC
CDR3: CASSLDGPYGYTF
V: TRBV5-8
size: .
J: TRBJ1-2
D: .

DNA: TGTGCCTGGAGTGATGGGGGGGGGCAGTACTTC
CDR3: CAWSDGGGQYF
V: TRBV30
size: .
J: TRBJ2-7
D: TRBD2

DNA: TGTGCCAGCAGCTTGCCATCCGCCCAGGAGACCCAGTACTTC
CDR3: CASSLPSAQETQYF
V: TRBV5-4
size: once
J: TRBJ2-5
D: .

DNA: TGCGCCAGCAGCCAGGGGACAGTCCTTCGCGGGGCCAACGTCCTGACTTTC
CDR3: CASSQGTVLRGANVLTF
V: TRBV4-3
size: .
J: TRBJ2-6
D: TRBD1

DNA: TGTGCCAGCACCACGGACAGAGGTGATTCACCCCTCCACTTT
CDR3: CASTTDRGDSPLHF
V: TRBV2
size: .
J: TRBJ1-6
D: .

DNA: TGTGCCATCAGTGAGAGGGCAGGGCAGCCCCAGCATTTT
CDR3: CAISERAGQPQHF
V: TRBV10-3
size: .
J: TRBJ1-5
D: .

DNA: TGTGCCATCAAAGGACAGGGGGGGACCTACGAGCAGTACTTC
CDR3: CAIKGQGGTYEQYF
V: TRBV10-3
size: .
J: TRBJ2-7
D: TRBD1

DNA: TGCGCCAGCAGCCTGACAGGGGAGTCCTATAATTCACCCCTCCACTTT
CDR3: CASSLTGESYNSPLHF
V: TRBV5-1
size: .
J: TRBJ1-6
D: TRBD1

DNA: TGCGCCAGCAGCATAAGAACAGGGGGAAACACTGAAGCTTTCTTT
CDR3: CASSIRTGGNTEAFF
V: TRBV5-1
size: once
J: TRBJ1-1
D: TRBD1

DNA: TGTGCCAGCAGAATAGATAGCGGGAGGAGCTACGAGCAGTACTTC
CDR3: CASRIDSGRSYEQYF
V: TRBV2
size: .
J: TRBJ2-7
D: TRBD2

DNA: TGTGCCAGCAGCTTAATGGACAGGTCTTATAGCAATCAGCCCCAGCATTTT
CDR3: CASSLMDRSYSNQPQHF
V: TRBV7-2
size: .
J: TRBJ1-5
D: TRBD1

DNA: TGCGCCAGCAGCGCGGGACTAGCCATCTCAGATACGCAGTATTTT
CDR3: CASSAGLAISDTQYF
V: TRBV5-1
size: .
J: TRBJ2-3
D: TRBD2

DNA: TGTGCCAGCAGTTCAAACAGATTCACAGATACGCAGTATTTT
CDR3: CASSSNRFTDTQYF
V: TRBV27
size: .
J: TRBJ2-3
D: .

DNA: TGTGCCAGCAGAGGACAGGGGGACAATCAGCCCCAGCATTTT
CDR3: CASRGQGDNQPQHF
V: TRBV25-1
size: .
J: TRBJ1-5
D: TRBD1

DNA: TGCAGCGTTAGTTTTTACAGGGGAATTTACAATGAGCAGTTCTTC
CDR3: CSVSFYRGIYNEQFF
V: TRBV29-1
size: once
J: TRBJ2-1
D: TRBD1

DNA: TGTGCCAGCAGCTTAGGGGGGGGCCCTCGATACTACGAGCAGTACTTC
CDR3: CASSLGGGPRYYEQYF
V: TRBV11-2
size: once
J: TRBJ2-7
D: .

DNA: TGTGCTAGTGGTTTGACTAACAGGGGGGAAGGGACCCAGTACTTC
CDR3: CASGLTNRGEGTQYF
V: TRBV12-5
size: .
J: TRBJ2-5
D: TRBD1

DNA: TGTGCCAGCAGGCAGACAGGGACTCATAATTCACCCCTCCACTTT
CDR3: CASRQTGTHNSPLHF
V: TRBV7-9
size: .
J: TRBJ1-6
D: TRBD1

DNA: TGCGCCAGCAGCCAATTTACAGGGAATGGAAACACCATATATTTT
CDR3: CASSQFTGNGNTIYF
V: TRBV4-1
size: .
J: TRBJ1-3
D: .

DNA: TGCGCCAGCACCTCGAGCCCTGGAAACACCATATATTTT
CDR3: CASTSSPGNTIYF
V: TRBV5-1
size: once
J: TRBJ1-3
D: .

DNA: TGTGCCAGCAGTTCAGGCCACTTCGGGGGTGGGACAGAGACCCAGTACTTC
CDR3: CASSSGHFGGGTETQYF
V: TRBV28
size: .
J: TRBJ2-5
D: .

DNA: TGTGCCAGCAGCGTGGGACAGCTTGAGGAGACCCAGTACTTC
CDR3: CASSVGQLEETQYF
V: TRBV9
size: .
J: TRBJ2-5
D: TRBD1

DNA: TGCGCCAGCAGCCAAGATAGTCCGAGAGGGGGTGAAGCTTTCTTT
CDR3: CASSQDSPRGGEAFF
V: TRBV4-1
size: .
J: TRBJ1-1
D: .

DNA: TGTGCCAGCAGTTACGGGTCTAGCGGATACAATGAGCAGTTCTTC
CDR3: CASSYGSSGYNEQFF
V: TRBV6-5
size: .
J: TRBJ2-1
D: TRBD2

DNA: TGTGCCAGCAGCTTAAGAGGGCTCCTATACGAGCAGTACTTC
CDR3: CASSLRGLLYEQYF
V: TRBV13
size: .
J: TRBJ2-7
D: .

DNA: TGTGCCAGCAGCGTAGCCAGCGGGGGGGCAACAGATACGCAGTATTTT
CDR3: CASSVASGGATDTQYF
V: TRBV9
size: .
J: TRBJ2-3
D: TRBD2

DNA: TGCGCCAGCAGCCAAGATGGGCATGCGGGAGGAAAGGATACGCAGTATTTT
CDR3: CASSQDGHAGGKDTQYF
V: TRBV4-3
size: .
J: TRBJ2-3
D: TRBD2

DNA: TGTGCCAGCAGCTTAGTCATGGGGGCAGACCTCTTC
CDR3: CASSLVMGADLF
V: TRBV7-2
size: .
J: TRBJ1-2
D: .

DNA: TGTGCCAGCAGCGGGACTAGCGGGAGCCGCACAGATACGCAGTATTTT
CDR3: CASSGTSGSRTDTQYF
V: TRBV2
size: few
J: TRBJ2-3
D: TRBD2

DNA: TGCGCCAGCAGCGGCTTGAGGGGGGGCGGGGTAGAAAAACTGTTTTTT
CDR3: CASSGLRGGGVEKLFF
V: TRBV4-1
size: few
J: TRBJ1-4
D: .

DNA: TGTGCCAGCAGTTACTCGTGGAGGACTAGCAATCAGCCCCAGCATTTT
CDR3: CASSYSWRTSNQPQHF
V: TRBV6-5
size: .
J: TRBJ1-5
D: .

DNA: TGTGCCAGCAGTTCGGGACTAGCGGGAATGGATACGCAGTATTTT
CDR3: CASSSGLAGMDTQYF
V: TRBV6-1
size: .
J: TRBJ2-3
D: TRBD2

DNA: TGTGCCAGCAGCCCTAGCGGGGGGGCGTTAGATACGCAGTATTTT
CDR3: CASSPSGGALDTQYF
V: TRBV7-2
size: .
J: TRBJ2-3
D: TRBD2

DNA: TGTGCCAGCAGTGCGGACAGAAGCTCCTACGAGCAGTACTTC
CDR3: CASSADRSSYEQYF
V: TRBV2
size: few
J: TRBJ2-7
D: .

DNA: TGTGCCACCGCCGGGACTGCAGTCGACACTGAAGCTTTCTTT
CDR3: CATAGTAVDTEAFF
V: TRBV10-3
size: .
J: TRBJ1-1
D: .

DNA: TGTGCCAGCAGCGTAAACAGGGCCACTGAAGCTTTCTTT
CDR3: CASSVNRATEAFF
V: TRBV9
size: .
J: TRBJ1-1
D: .

DNA: TGTGCCAGCAGTGGACCGGGACAGGATCTATGGGCTAATGAAAAACTGTTTTTT
CDR3: CASSGPGQDLWANEKLFF
V: TRBV25-1
size: .
J: TRBJ1-4
D: TRBD1

DNA: TGCGCCAGCAGCTTCAACAGAGGGAGCTTTGAAGCTTTCTTT
CDR3: CASSFNRGSFEAFF
V: TRBV5-1
size: few
J: TRBJ1-1
D: .

DNA: TGTGCCAGCAGGGGGGGGGACAGGGCGGCCTACGAGCAGTACTTC
CDR3: CASRGGDRAAYEQYF
V: TRBV6-6
size: .
J: TRBJ2-7
D: TRBD1

DNA: TGTGCCAGCAGCCCCAGGACTAGTGGGCCTAATGAGCAGTTCTTC
CDR3: CASSPRTSGPNEQFF
V: TRBV7-8
size: .
J: TRBJ2-1
D: TRBD2